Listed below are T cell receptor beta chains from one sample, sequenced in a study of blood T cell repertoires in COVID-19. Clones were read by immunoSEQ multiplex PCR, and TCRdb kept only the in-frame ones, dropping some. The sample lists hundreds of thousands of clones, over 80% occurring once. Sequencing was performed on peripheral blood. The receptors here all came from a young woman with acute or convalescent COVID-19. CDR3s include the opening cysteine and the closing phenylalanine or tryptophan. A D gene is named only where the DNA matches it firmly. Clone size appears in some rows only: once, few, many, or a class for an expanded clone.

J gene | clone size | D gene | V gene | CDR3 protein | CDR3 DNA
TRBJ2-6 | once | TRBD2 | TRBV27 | CASSLAGGPLGANVLTF | TGTGCCAGCAGTTTAGCGGGGGGGCCCCTCGGGGCCAACGTCCTGACTTTC
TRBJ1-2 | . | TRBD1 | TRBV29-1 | CSVGKDRGGYGYTF | TGCAGCGTTGGAAAGGACAGGGGTGGCTATGGCTACACCTTC
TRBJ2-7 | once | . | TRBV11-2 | CASSLERGSSYEQYF | TGTGCCAGCAGCTTAGAGCGAGGGAGTTCCTACGAGCAGTACTTC
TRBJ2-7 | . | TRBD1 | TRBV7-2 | CASSPGTGPYEQYF | TGTGCCAGCAGCCCCGGGACAGGGCCCTACGAGCAGTACTTC
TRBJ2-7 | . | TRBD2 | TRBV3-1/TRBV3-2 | CASSQKRGRGYEQYF | TGTGCCAGCAGCCAAAAGCGGGGGCGGGGGTACGAGCAGTACTTC
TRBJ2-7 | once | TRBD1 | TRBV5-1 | CASSFEDRGLNEQYF | TGCGCCAGCAGCTTTGAGGACAGGGGGCTAAACGAGCAGTACTTC
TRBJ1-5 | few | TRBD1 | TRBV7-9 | CASSLGVGTASNQPQHF | TGTGCCAGCAGCTTAGGCGTCGGGACAGCTAGCAATCAGCCCCAGCATTTT
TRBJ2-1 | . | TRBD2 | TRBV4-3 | CASSQPEGAGGPMDNEQFF | TGCGCCAGCAGCCAGCCCGAGGGAGCGGGGGGGCCGATGGACAATGAGCAGTTCTTC
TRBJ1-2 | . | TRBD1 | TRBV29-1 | CSVEDGQGAGYTF | TGCAGCGTTGAAGATGGACAGGGGGCTGGCTACACCTTC
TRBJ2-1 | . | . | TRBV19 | CASSWGSEVTRWNEQFF | TGTGCCAGTAGTTGGGGGAGTGAGGTGACTAGGTGGAATGAGCAGTTCTTC
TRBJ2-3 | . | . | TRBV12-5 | CASGFGGSGADTQYF | TGTGCTAGTGGTTTTGGGGGCAGCGGGGCAGATACGCAGTATTTT
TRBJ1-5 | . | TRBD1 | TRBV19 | CASSIMLTGGYQPQHF | TGTGCCAGTAGTATAATGTTGACAGGGGGGTACCAGCCCCAGCATTTT
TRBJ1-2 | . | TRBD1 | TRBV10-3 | CAISEPGQGYGYTF | TGTGCCATCAGTGAGCCGGGACAGGGCTATGGCTACACCTTC
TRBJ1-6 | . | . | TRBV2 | CASLKGGVDSPLHF | TGTGCCAGCCTGAAGGGAGGCGTGGACTCACCCCTCCACTTT
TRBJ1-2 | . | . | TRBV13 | CASSYLQGLPTF | TGTGCCAGCAGCTACTTACAGGGTCTGCCGACCTTC
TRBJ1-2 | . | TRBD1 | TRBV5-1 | CASSPRGQGARGYTF | TGCGCCAGCAGCCCTAGGGGACAGGGGGCGCGTGGCTACACCTTC
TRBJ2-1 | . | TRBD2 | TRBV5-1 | CASSLGARLAGALNEQFF | TGCGCCAGCAGCTTGGGGGCTCGACTAGCGGGGGCCCTTAATGAGCAGTTCTTC
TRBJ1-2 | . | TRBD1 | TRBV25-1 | CASSEGRQGPLF | TGTGCCAGCAGTGAGGGGAGACAGGGACCCCTCTTC
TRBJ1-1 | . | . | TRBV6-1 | CASSERENTEAFF | TGTGCCAGCAGTGAACGGGAGAACACTGAAGCTTTCTTT
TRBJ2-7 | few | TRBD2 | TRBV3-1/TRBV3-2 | CASSPTSGPYEQYF | TGTGCCAGCAGCCCCACTAGCGGCCCCTACGAGCAGTACTTC
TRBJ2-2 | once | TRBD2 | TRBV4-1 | CASSMTSGGTGELFF | TGCGCCAGCAGCATGACTAGCGGGGGGACCGGGGAGCTGTTTTTT
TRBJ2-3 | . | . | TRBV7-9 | CASSLEVAADTQYF | TGTGCCAGCAGCTTAGAAGTGGCGGCAGATACGCAGTATTTT
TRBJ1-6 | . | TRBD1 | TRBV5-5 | CASSLEGTEYSPLHF | TGTGCCAGCAGCTTGGAAGGGACAGAGTATTCACCCCTCCACTTT
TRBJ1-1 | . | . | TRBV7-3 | CASSPRGRENTEAFF | TGTGCCAGCAGCCCCAGAGGCAGGGAGAACACTGAAGCTTTCTTT
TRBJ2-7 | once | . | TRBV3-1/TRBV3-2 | CASSQEWGGGYEQYF | TGTGCCAGCAGCCAAGAGTGGGGGGGCGGATACGAGCAGTACTTC
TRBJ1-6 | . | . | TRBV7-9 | CASSPPGAGQGGSPLHF | TGTGCCAGCAGCCCCCCAGGGGCAGGGCAGGGTGGTTCACCCCTCCACTTT
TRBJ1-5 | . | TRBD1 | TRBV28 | CASSFSQTGGTDQPQHF | TGTGCCAGCAGTTTTTCCCAAACAGGGGGGACCGATCAGCCCCAGCATTTT
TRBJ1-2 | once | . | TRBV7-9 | CASSNQGQRPGGYTF | TGTGCCAGCAGCAATCAAGGACAGCGCCCTGGTGGCTACACCTTC
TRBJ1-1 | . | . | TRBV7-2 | CASSSGTEAFF | TGTGCCAGCAGCTCCGGGACTGAAGCTTTCTTT